This paragraph covers one T cell receptor (beta chain) sequence. This clone showed up just a few times. The antigen this receptor binds is unknown. Qualities for individual bases were not recorded, and no much larger clone is one base off. The sample belongs to a study of PD-L1 blockade in urothelial cancer (dated by TCRdb to about 2017). In terms of the full investigation: Therapy was started in the mid-2010s for all patients, and atezolizumab 1,200 mg was administered intravenously every 3 weeks. About 90% of the 29 patients were males with bladder-origin urothelial cancer, and about 65% of the roughly 30 reported a prior smoking history. Patients had an ECOG performance status of 0 or 1 and had received between 0 and 3 prior chemotherapy regimens. Blood samples were analyzed at two time points: 3 weeks after treatment start (second dose) and 6 weeks after treatment start. A median of around 150,000 T cells and just over 80,000 unique TCRs was obtained from blood samples, and a median clonality of 0.080 was observed. The study was an exploratory multi-omic analysis of somatic, immune and clinical correlates of response to PD-L1 blockade with atezolizumab in urothelial cancer. Pretreatment tumor samples, along with matched peripheral blood collected serially before and after atezolizumab treatment, underwent TCR sequencing. Durable clinical benefit was defined as progression-free survival longer than 6 months, and TCR features were also tested against progression-free and overall survival. In the same patients who had TCR sequencing, pretreatment tumors also underwent whole exome sequencing and RNA sequencing. Durable clinical benefit was achieved by nine patients and was not achieved by 20 patients. Approximately 29 patients had pretreatment blood TCR-seq, about 25 had at least one posttreatment blood collection, and about 25 had tumor TCR-seq.

To estimate absolute template abundance from read counts, synthetic TCR analog templates were spiked into each PCR. The immunoSEQ assay was used to amplify TCRbeta CDR3 regions from genomic DNA with bias-controlled V and J gene primers. Rearranged TCRbeta segments were sequenced at approximately 20X coverage. Regarding the original processing steps: Clustering was used to correct sequencing errors, and CDR3s were annotated against IMGT so that V, D and J genes could be assigned. Downstream analyses used only productive TCRbeta rearrangements and left out out-of-frame or stop-codon sequences. Clonality was computed as one minus Shannon entropy normalized by the log of the number of unique productive sequences. Clones differing between time points or between blood and tumor were identified by Fisher's exact test with Benjamini-Hochberg correction at adjusted p below 0.01. This is the immuneACCESS table as TCRdb keeps it, with only in-frame sequences that have V and J called. A part of the clones is gone; compared with another copy, unresolved V genes explain less than half, and the rest is unexplained. The D gene and trimming were derived from the DNA, and the V and J assignments and clone size from that table. The sample table contains about 50,000 clones; only one count was recorded for around 84% of them. The ten largest clones add up to around 3.2% of the sample.

The paper's findings and limits, for the study overall: Improved progression-free and overall survival was found to be associated with pretreatment peripheral blood TCR clonality below the median. Greater expansion of tumor-associated TCR clones in peripheral blood 3 weeks after the start of treatment was observed in patients with durable benefit (n ≈ 22, p = 0.022). Small sample size (n of about 30) and many exploratory analyses mean the results are intended to be hypothesis-generating.

What the time point label conveys for this sample: pretreatment peripheral blood. The cohort included about 30 patients with locally advanced or metastatic urothelial carcinoma who were treated at Memorial Sloan Kettering on a trial protocol. Peripheral blood mononuclear cells were collected pretreatment and during treatment, with between 1 and 8 total time points obtained per patient. The Qiagen DNeasy Blood extraction kit was used to purify genomic DNA from total PBMCs and tumor samples. Collected pretreatment and during treatment, PBMCs were isolated and stored as previously described. From cysteine to phenylalanine, the CDR3 is 20 amino acids long. The CDR3 DNA has 60 bases and is translated from base 1. From a lookup of the germline V gene (reference sequence), CDR1 and CDR2 are GTSNPN and SVGIG. V and J are truncated by 0 bases and 3 bases respectively, leaving an intervening sequence of 29 bases.

The chain links TRBV30 with TRBJ1-1, with a weak D call of TRBD1 (5 bases match). The sequence was collected from a man between 65 and 85 years old with urothelial cancer. Here the sequenced sample was PBMCs, taken around atezolizumab (anti-PD-L1) treatment. DNA sequence: TGTGCCTGGAGTGTTCTATATGGACTTGGGGGAGGTTTAGTAGACACTGAAGCTTTCTTT. It specifies CAWSVLYGLGGGLVDTEAFF. This CDR3, with the reference TRBV30 and TRBJ1-1 proteins standing in past its ends, gives the full variable domain SQTIHQWPATLVQPVGSPLSLECTVEGTSNPNLYWYRQAAGRGLQLLFYSVGIGQISSEVPQNLSASRPQDRQFILSSKKLLLSDSGFYLCAWSVLYGLGGGLVDTEAFFGQGTRLTVV.